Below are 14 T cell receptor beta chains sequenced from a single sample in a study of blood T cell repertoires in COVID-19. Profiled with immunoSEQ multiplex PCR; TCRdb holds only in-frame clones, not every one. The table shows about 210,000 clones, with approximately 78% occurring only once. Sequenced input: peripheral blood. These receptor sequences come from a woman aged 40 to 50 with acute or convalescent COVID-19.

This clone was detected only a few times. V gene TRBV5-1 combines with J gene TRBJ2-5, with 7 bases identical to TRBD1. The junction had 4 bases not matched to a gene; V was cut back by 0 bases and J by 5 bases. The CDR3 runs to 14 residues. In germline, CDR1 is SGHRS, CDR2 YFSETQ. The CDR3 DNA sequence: TGCGCCAGCAGCTTGGTAGGGGGCGAGGAGACCCAGTACTTC. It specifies CASSLVGGEETQYF. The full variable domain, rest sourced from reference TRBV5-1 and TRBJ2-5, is KAGVTQTPRYLIKTRGQQVTLSCSPISGHRSVSWYQQTPGQGLQFLFEYFSETQRNKGNFPGRFSGRQFSNSRSEMNVSTLELGDSALYLCASSLVGGEETQYFGPGTRLLVL.

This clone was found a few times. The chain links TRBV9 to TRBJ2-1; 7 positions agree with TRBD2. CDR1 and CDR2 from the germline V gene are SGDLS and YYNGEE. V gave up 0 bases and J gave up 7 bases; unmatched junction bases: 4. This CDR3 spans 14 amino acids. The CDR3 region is CASSVGPGRNEQFF. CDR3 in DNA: TGTGCCAGCAGCGTAGGGCCCGGGAGGAATGAGCAGTTCTTC.

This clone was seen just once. In nucleotides, the CDR3 is TGTGCCACCAGTGACCCACCGATTTGGGGACCCAAGGGGATCACTAGCGGGGAGACCCAGTACTTC. Amino acid sequence: CATSDPPIWGPKGITSGETQYF. The V call is TRBV24-1, the J call TRBJ2-5, with 9 bases identical to TRBD2. The length of the CDR3 is 22 residues. V lost 4 bases to trimming and J lost 5 bases; unmatched junction nucleotides: 28. Germline loops: CDR1 KGHDR, CDR2 SFDVKD.

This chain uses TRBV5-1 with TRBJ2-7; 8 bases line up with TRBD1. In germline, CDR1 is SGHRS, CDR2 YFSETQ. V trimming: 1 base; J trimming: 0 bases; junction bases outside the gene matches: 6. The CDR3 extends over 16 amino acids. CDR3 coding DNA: TGCGCCAGCAGCTTGACCCAGGGGGCCGGCTCCTACGAGCAGTACTTC. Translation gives CASSLTQGAGSYEQYF.

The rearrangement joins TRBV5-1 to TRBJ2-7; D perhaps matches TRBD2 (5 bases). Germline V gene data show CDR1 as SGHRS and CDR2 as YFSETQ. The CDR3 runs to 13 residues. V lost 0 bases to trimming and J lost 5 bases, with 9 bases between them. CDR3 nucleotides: TGCGCCAGCAGCTTGGCGGGGTTCCACGAGCAGTACTTC. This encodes CASSLAGFHEQYF.

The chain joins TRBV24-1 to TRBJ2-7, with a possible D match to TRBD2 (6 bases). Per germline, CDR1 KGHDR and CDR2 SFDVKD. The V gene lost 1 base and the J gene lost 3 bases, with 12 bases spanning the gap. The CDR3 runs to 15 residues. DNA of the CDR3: TGTGCCACCAGTGATTTTGGGGGGTCCCTCTACGAGCAGTACTTC. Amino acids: CATSDFGGSLYEQYF.

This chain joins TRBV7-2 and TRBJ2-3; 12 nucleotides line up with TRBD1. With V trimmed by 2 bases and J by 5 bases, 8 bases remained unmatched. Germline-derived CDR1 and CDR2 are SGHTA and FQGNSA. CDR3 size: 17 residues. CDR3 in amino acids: CASSLRGDRGRIDTQYF. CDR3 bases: TGTGCCAGCAGCTTAAGGGGGGACAGGGGGCGTATAGATACGCAGTATTTT.

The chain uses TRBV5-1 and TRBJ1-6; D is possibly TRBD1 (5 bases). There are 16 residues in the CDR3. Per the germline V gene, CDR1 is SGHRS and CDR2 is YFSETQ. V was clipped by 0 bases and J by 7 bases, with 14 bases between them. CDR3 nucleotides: TGCGCCAGCAGCTTGGGTCGGGCAGGGCAAAATTCACCCCTCCACTTT. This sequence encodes CASSLGRAGQNSPLHF.

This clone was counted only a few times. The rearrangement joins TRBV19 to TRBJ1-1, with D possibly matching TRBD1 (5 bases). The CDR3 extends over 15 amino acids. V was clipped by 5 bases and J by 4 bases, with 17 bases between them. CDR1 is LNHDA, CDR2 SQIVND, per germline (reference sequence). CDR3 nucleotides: TGTGCCAGTAGTCCCTGGGGCCGCGTGGGCACTGAAGCTTTCTTT. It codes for CASSPWGRVGTEAFF.

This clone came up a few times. DNA for the CDR3: TGTGCCAGCAGTGAAGCGTTCTTGGAGGCTTTCTTT. It codes for CASSEAFLEAFF. The rearrangement uses TRBV2 and TRBJ1-1; D not resolved. This CDR3 is 12 amino acids long. V lost 0 bases and J 11 bases, leaving 10 bases between the germline ends. Germline CDR1 reads SNHLY; CDR2 reads FYNNEI.

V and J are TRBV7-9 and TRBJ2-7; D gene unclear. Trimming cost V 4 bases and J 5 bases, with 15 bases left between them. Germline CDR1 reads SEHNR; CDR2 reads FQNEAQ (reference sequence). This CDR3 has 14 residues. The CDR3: CASSSQAIFHEQYF. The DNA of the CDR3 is TGTGCCAGCAGCTCTCAAGCGATTTTTCACGAGCAGTACTTC.

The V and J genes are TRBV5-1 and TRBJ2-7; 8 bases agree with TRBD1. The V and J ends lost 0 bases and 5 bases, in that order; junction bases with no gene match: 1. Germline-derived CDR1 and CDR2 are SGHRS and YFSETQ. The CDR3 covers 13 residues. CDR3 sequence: CASSLAGGNEQYF. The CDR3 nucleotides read TGCGCCAGCAGCTTGGCAGGGGGCAACGAGCAGTACTTC.

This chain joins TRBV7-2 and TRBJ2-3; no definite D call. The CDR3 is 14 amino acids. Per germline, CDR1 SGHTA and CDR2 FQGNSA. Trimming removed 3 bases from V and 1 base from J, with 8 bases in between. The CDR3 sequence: CASSLLGGTDTQYF. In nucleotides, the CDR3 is TGTGCCAGCAGCTTGTTGGGCGGCACAGATACGCAGTATTTT.

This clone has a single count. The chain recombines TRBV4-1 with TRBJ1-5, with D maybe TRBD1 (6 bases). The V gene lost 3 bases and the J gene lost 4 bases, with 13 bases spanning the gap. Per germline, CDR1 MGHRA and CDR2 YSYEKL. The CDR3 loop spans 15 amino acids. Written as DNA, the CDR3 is TGCGCCAGCAGCCATTCCCACAGGGCTAATCAGCCCCAGCATTTT. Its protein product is CASSHSHRANQPQHF.